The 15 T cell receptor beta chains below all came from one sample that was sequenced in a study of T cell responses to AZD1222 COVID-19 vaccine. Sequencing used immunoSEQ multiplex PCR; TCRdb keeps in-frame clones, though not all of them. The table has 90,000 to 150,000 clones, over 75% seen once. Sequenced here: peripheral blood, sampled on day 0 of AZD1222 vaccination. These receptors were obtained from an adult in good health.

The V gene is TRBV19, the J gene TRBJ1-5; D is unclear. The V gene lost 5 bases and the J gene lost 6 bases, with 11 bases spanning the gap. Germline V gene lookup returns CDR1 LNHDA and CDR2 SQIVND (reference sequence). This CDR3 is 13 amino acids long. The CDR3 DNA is TGTGCCAGTAGTCTCACCCCGGGTCAGCCCCAGCATTTT. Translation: CASSLTPGQPQHF.

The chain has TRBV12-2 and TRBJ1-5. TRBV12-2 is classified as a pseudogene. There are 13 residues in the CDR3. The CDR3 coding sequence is TGTGCAAGTCGCTTCCCGGTAGGTCAGCCCCAGCATTTT. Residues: CASRFPVGQPQHF.

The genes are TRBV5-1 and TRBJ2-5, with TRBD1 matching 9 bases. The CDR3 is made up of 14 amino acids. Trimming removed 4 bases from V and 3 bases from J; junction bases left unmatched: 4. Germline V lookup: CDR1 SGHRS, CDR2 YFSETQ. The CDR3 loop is CASSRGQGKETQYF. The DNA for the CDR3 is TGCGCCAGCAGCCGGGGACAGGGAAAAGAGACCCAGTACTTC. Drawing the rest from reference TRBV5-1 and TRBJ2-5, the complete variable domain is KAGVTQTPRYLIKTRGQQVTLSCSPISGHRSVSWYQQTPGQGLQFLFEYFSETQRNKGNFPGRFSGRQFSNSRSEMNVSTLELGDSALYLCASSRGQGKETQYFGPGTRLLVL.

The CDR3 spells CASSPGPGFGNTIYF. The CDR3 coding sequence is TGCGCCAGCAGCCCCGGACCGGGCTTTGGAAACACCATATATTTT. V usage is TRBV5-1 and J usage is TRBJ1-3, with no clear D. Per germline, CDR1 SGHRS and CDR2 YFSETQ. Trimming pared 4 bases from V and 3 bases from J, leaving 14 bases between. The CDR3 is made up of 15 amino acids.

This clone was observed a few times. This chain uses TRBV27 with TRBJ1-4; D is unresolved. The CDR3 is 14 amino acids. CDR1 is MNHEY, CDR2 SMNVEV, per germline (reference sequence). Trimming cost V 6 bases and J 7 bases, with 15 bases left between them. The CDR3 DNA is TGTGCCAGCAGCAGTGCGGCCCTAGCTGAAAAACTGTTTTTT. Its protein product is CASSSAALAEKLFF.

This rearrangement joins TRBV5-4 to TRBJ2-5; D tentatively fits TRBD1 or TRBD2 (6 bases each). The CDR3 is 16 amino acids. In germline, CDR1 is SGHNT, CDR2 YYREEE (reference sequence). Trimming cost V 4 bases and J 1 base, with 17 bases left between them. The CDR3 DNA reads TGTGCCAGCAGCAATCCCACTTGGGGGGCCCAAGAGACCCAGTACTTC. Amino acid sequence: CASSNPTWGAQETQYF. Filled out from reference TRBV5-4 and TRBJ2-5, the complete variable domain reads ETGVTQSPTHLIKTRGQQVTLRCSSQSGHNTVSWYQQALGQGPQFIFQYYREEENGRGNFPPRFSGLQFPNYSSELNVNALELDDSALYLCASSNPTWGAQETQYFGPGTRLLVL.

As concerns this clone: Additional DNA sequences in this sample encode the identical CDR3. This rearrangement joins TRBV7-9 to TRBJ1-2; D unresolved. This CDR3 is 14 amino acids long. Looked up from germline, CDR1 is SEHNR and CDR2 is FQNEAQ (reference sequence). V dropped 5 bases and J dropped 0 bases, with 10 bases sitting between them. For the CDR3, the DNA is TGTGCCAGCAGCCCAAAGACGCCTAACTATGGCTACACCTTC. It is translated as CASSPKTPNYGYTF. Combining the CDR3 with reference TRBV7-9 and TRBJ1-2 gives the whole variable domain DTGVSQNPRHKITKRGQNVTFRCDPISEHNRLYWYRQTLGQGPEFLTYFQNEAQLEKSRLLSDRFSAERPKGSFSTLEIQRTEQGDSAMYLCASSPKTPNYGYTFGSGTRLTVV.

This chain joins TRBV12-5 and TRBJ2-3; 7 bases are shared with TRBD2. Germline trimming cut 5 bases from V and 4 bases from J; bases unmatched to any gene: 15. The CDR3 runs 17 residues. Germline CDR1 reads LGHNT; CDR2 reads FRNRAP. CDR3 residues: CASGLSAGVRSADTQYF. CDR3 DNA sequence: TGTGCTAGTGGTCTCTCCGCGGGGGTGAGGAGCGCAGATACGCAGTATTTT.

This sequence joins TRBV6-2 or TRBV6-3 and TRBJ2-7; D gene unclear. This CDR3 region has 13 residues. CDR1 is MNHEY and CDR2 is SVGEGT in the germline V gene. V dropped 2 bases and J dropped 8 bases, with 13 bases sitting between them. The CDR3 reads CASSYRINTQQYF. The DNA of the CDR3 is TGTGCCAGCAGTTACCGGATTAATACTCAGCAGTACTTC.

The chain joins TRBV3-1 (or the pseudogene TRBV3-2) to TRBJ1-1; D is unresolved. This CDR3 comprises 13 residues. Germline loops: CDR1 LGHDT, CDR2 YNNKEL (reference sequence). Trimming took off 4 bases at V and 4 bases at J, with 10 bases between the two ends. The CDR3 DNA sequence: TGTGCCAGCAGCCGCGGACGGGGCACTGAAGCTTTCTTT. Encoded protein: CASSRGRGTEAFF.

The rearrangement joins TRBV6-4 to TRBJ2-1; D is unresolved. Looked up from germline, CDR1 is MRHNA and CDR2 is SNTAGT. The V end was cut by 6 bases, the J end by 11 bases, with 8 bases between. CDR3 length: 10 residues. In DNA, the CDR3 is TGTGCCAGCAGCTCCAGGAAGCAGTTCTTC. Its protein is CASSSRKQFF.

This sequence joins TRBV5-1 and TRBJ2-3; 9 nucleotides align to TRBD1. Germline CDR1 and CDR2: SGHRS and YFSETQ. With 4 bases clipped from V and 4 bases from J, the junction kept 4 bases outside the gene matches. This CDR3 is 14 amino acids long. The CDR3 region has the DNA TGCGCCAGCAGCCCCTGGACAGGGGCAGATACGCAGTATTTT. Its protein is CASSPWTGADTQYF.

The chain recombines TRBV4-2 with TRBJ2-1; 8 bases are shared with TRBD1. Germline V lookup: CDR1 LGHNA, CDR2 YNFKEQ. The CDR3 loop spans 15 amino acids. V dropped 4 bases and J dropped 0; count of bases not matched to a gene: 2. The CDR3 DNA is TGTGCCAGCAGCCCAGGGGGCAGCTCCTACAATGAGCAGTTCTTC. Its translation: CASSPGGSSYNEQFF.

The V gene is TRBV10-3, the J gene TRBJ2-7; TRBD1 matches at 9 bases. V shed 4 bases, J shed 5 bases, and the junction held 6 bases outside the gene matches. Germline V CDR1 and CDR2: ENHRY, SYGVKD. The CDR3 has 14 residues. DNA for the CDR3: TGTGCCATCAGTGGGCGGGGACAGGGCGACGAGCAGTACTTC. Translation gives CAISGRGQGDEQYF.

The CDR3: CATSREGQGYSGANVLTF. The CDR3 DNA is TGTGCCACCAGCAGGGAAGGACAGGGTTACTCTGGGGCCAACGTCCTGACTTTC. The V call is TRBV15, the J call TRBJ2-6; the match to TRBD1 covers 8 bases. Germline assignment: CDR1 LNHNV and CDR2 YYDKDF (reference sequence). Germline trimming cut 3 bases from V and 0 bases from J; bases unmatched to any gene: 7. This CDR3 comprises 18 residues.